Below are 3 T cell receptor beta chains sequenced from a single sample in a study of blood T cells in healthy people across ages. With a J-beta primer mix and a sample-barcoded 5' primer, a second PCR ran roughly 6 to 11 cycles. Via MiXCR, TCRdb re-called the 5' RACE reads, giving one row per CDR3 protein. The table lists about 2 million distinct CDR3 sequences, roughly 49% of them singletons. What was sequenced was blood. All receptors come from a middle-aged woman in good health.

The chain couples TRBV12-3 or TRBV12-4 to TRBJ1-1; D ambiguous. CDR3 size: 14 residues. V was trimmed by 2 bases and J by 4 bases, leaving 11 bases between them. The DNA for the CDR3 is TGTGCCAGCAGTTTACACCCCACGGGCACTGAAGCTTTCTTT. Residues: CASSLHPTGTEAFF.

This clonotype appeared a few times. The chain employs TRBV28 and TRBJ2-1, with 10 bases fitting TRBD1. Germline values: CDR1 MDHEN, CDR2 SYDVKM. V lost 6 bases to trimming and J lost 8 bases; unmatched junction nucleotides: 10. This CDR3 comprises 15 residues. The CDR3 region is CASSNGQGDWDEQFF. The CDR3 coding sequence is TGTGCCAGCAGCAACGGACAGGGGGACTGGGATGAGCAGTTCTTC. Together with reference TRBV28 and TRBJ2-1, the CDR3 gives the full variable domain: DVKVTQSSRYLVKRTGEKVFLECVQDMDHENMFWYRQDPGLGLRLIYFSYDVKMKEKGDIPEGYSVSREKKERFSLILESASTNQTSMYLCASSNGQGDWDEQFFGPGTRLTVL.

Here the CDR3 DNA reads TGCAGTGCTAGAGTCGGACTAGCGGGGCCCCAAGAGACCCAGTACTTC. Translated: CSARVGLAGPQETQYF. The chain uses TRBV20-1 and TRBJ2-5; TRBD2 matches 12 bases. Germline values: CDR1 DFQATT, CDR2 SNEGSKA (reference sequence). V shed 1 base and J 1 base; nucleotides not matched to a gene: 4. The CDR3 contains 16 residues.